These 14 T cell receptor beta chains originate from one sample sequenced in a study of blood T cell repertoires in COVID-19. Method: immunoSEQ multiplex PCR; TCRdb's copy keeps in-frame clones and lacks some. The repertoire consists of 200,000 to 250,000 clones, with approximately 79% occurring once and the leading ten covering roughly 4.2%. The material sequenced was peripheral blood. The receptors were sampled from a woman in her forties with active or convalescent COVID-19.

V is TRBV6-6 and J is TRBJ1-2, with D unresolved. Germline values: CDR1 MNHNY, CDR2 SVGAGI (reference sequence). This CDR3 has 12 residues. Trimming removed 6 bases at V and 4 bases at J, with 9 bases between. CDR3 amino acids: CASREGVYGYTF. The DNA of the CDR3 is TGTGCCAGCAGGGAAGGAGTCTATGGCTACACCTTC.

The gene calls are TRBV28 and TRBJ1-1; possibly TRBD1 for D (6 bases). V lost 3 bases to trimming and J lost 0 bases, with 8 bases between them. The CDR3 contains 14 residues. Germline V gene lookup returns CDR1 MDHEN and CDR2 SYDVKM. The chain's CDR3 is CASSFRGVNTEAFF. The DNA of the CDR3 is TGTGCCAGCAGTTTCAGGGGAGTGAACACTGAAGCTTTCTTT.

The CDR3 here is CASSPPSTARSGNTIYF. The CDR3 DNA follows: TGTGCCAGCTCACCGCCCTCGACAGCCAGATCTGGAAACACCATATATTTT. The gene calls are TRBV18 and TRBJ1-3; D possibly corresponds to TRBD1 (5 bases). The CDR3 runs to 17 residues. Per the germline V gene, CDR1 is KGHSH and CDR2 is LQKENI. V shed 3 bases and J shed 1 base, with 16 bases lying between them.

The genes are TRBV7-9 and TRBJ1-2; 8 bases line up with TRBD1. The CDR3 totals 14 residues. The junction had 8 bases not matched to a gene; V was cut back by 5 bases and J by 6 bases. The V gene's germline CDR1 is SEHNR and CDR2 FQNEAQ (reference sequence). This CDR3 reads CASSRQGTTDGYTF. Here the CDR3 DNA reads TGTGCCAGCAGCCGACAGGGGACCACCGATGGCTACACCTTC. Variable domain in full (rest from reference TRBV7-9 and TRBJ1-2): DTGVSQNPRHKITKRGQNVTFRCDPISEHNRLYWYRQTLGQGPEFLTYFQNEAQLEKSRLLSDRFSAERPKGSFSTLEIQRTEQGDSAMYLCASSRQGTTDGYTFGSGTRLTVV.

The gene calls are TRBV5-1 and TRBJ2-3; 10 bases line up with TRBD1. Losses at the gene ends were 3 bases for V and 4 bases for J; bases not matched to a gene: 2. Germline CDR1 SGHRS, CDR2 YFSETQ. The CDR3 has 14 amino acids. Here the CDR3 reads CASSWTGGADTQYF. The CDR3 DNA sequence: TGCGCCAGCAGCTGGACAGGGGGTGCAGATACGCAGTATTTT.

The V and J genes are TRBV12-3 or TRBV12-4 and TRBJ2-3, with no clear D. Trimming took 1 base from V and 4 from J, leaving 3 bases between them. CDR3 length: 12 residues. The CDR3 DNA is TGTGCCAGCAGTTTAGAGCCAGATACGCAGTATTTT. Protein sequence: CASSLEPDTQYF.

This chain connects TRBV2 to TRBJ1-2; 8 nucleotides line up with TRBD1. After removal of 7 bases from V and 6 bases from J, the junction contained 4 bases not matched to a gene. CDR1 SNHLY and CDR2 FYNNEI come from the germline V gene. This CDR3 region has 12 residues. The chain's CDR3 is CASMGTGNGYTF. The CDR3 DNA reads TGTGCCAGCATGGGGACAGGCAATGGCTACACCTTC.

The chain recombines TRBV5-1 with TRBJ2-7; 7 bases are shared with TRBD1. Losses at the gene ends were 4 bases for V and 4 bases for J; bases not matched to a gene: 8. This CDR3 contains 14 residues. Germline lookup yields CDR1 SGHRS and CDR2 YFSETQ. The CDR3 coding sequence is TGCGCCAGCAGCGTCACAGGGGTTTCATACGAGCAGTACTTC. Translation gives CASSVTGVSYEQYF.

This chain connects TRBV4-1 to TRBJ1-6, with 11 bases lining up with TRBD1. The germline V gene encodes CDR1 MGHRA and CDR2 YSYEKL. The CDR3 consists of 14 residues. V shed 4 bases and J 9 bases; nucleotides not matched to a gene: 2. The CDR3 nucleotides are TGCGCCAGCAGCCCTGGACAGGGGGCTTCACCCCTCCACTTT. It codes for CASSPGQGASPLHF.

In DNA, the CDR3 is TGTGCCAGCACGGGGGGGTCGGGACGTTTCACAGATACGCAGTATTTT. Protein product: CASTGGSGRFTDTQYF. V is TRBV27 and J is TRBJ2-3, with 8 bases that match TRBD2. The germline V gene has CDR1 MNHEY and CDR2 SMNVEV (reference sequence). The CDR3 spans 16 residues. V lost 7 bases to trimming and J lost 2 bases; unmatched junction nucleotides: 11.

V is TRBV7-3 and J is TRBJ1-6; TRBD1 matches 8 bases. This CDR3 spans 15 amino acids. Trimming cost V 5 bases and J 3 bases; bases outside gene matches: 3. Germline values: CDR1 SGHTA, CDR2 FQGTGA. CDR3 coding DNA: TGTGCCAGCAGCCAACAGGGGGGCTATAATTCACCCCTCCACTTT. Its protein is CASSQQGGYNSPLHF.

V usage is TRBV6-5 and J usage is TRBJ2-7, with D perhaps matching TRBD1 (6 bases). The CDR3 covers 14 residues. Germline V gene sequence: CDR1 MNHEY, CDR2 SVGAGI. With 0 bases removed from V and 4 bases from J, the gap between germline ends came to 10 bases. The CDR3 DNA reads TGTGCCAGCAGTTACTCTGGGGGCGGGTACGAGCAGTACTTC. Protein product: CASSYSGGGYEQYF.

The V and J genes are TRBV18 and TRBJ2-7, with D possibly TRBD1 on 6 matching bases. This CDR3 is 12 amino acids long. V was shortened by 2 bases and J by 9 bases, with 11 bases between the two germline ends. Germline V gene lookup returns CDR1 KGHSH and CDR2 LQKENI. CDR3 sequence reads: CASSPGGAGQYV. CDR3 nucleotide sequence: TGTGCCAGCTCACCAGGGGGCGCGGGGCAGTACGTC.

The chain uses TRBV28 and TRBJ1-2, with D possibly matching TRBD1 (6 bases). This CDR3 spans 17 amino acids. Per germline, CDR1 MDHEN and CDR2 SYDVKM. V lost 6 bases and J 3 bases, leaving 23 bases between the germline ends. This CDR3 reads CASRRFGGRSVDYGYTF. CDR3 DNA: TGTGCCAGCAGGAGGTTCGGGGGGCGCTCGGTTGACTATGGCTACACCTTC.